The rows below give T cell receptor beta chains drawn from one sample of a study of shared clonotypes between healthy human individuals. Measured with immunoSEQ multiplex PCR; TCRdb has only the in-frame clones, and not every one. Found here are about 2 million clones, about 95% of them singletons; the top ten hold 0.9% to 1.5%. The sequenced sample consisted of naive CD8+ T cells sorted from blood. These receptors were taken from a man between 18 and 35 years old in good health. Both conserved end residues are part of each CDR3. The D gene is left open where the match is weak. Some rows have no size entry. The others give once, few or many, or a class for an expanded clone.

J | V | size | D | DNA | CDR3
TRBJ1-2 | TRBV27 | - | - | TGTGCCAGCAGACCGGAGGGAGGACGCTTTCTTGGCTACACCTTC | CASRPEGGRFLGYTF
TRBJ2-5 | TRBV6-5 | - | - | TGTGCCAGCAGTTACCTGGGGGGGGGCCCGGAGACCCAGTACTTC | CASSYLGGGPETQYF
TRBJ2-3 | TRBV11-2 | - | - | TGTGCCAGTTCATGGGTGAGCACAGATACGCAGTATTTT | CASSWVSTDTQYF
TRBJ1-6 | TRBV6-5 | - | - | TGTGCCAGCAGGAATTCACCCCTCCACTTT | CASRNSPLHF
TRBJ1-1 | TRBV10-2 | - | - | TGCGCCAGCAGTGAGTCGCTGGAAGTGAACACTGAAGCTTTCTTT | CASSESLEVNTEAFF
TRBJ2-7 | TRBV18 | - | - | TGTGCCAGCTCATCTACAGGCTACGAGCAGTACTTC | CASSSTGYEQYF
TRBJ2-7 | TRBV15 | - | - | TGTGCCACCAGCAGAGCGACAGGAGCCTACGAGCAGTACTTC | CATSRATGAYEQYF
TRBJ1-6 | TRBV4-1 | few | - | TGCGCCAGCAGCCCCCCGGATTATAATTCACCCCTCCACTTT | CASSPPDYNSPLHF
TRBJ2-7 | TRBV5-1 | - | - | TGCGCCAGCAGCTTGGGCGGAGGCGGGGGCCCTCCCTACGAGCAGTACTTC | CASSLGGGGGPPYEQYF
TRBJ2-7 | TRBV5-8 | once | - | TGTGCCAGCACCCCCAAGACTCTGCAAATCTACGAGCAGTACTTC | CASTPKTLQIYEQYF